The TCR beta chain described here comes from a study of beta chain features in type 1 diabetes (dated by TCRdb to 2017 to 2018). With regard to the full study: Mean age, gender distribution, total cell number and subset yield did not differ between patients and healthy donors. Across all samples, around 99 million sorted cells were examined, and cell number per subset correlated strongly with RNA yield. The study compared TCRB repertoires of sorted circulating CD4+ T cell subsets between recently diagnosed type 1 diabetes patients and matched healthy donors. Whereas all 30 or so donors provided naive and central memory subsets, regulatory and stem cell-like memory subsets were isolated from just 8 patients and about 8 healthy donors.

Points on this clone: Which antigen it targets is not known. Per-base qualities were not stored, and no clone one base away is much larger. Within the sample, other DNA sequences also encode this same CDR3.

Beyond this particular receptor, the publication reports: In all four CD4+ subsets, TCRB CDR3 length was moderately but significantly shorter in type 1 diabetes patients. Because cDNA was sequenced instead of genomic DNA, activated cells with high expression could be over-represented, although the groups did not differ in activation or CD3 levels. Only small numbers of individuals were included in the HLA sub-analyses, which left unresolved whether HLA type had any influence on TCRB rearrangement. PCR may preferentially amplify shorter templates, but because patient and control samples were amplified and corrected together, any resulting skew would affect both groups equally. Patients with type 1 diabetes made fewer insertions and deleted more nucleotides at VDJ recombination sites, implying thymic rearrangement abnormalities. Naive, central memory and regulatory TCRB repertoires appeared more similar among patients than among healthy donors.

Each donor gave one peripheral blood draw, approximately 120 mL on average, collected into heparinised tubes. Naive, central memory, regulatory and stem cell-like memory CD4+ T cells were sorted on a BD FACSAria II using a panel including CD45RO, CCR7, CD25, CD127, CD95 and CD27. A purity above 98% was achieved for all sorted populations. Right away, PBMCs were isolated by Lymphoprep density gradient centrifugation and were stained directly, with no culture step. So that batch effects would be minimized, each experiment stained and sorted samples in pairs, pairing one healthy donor with one patient. The entire isolated RNA was reverse transcribed using the High Capacity cDNA Reverse Transcription Kit, and thus expressed TCRB transcripts were sequenced. Deep immunoSEQ sequencing was performed on naive, central memory and regulatory T cell samples, with an average of roughly 3.5 million total reads per sample. Sorted cells were lysed in RLT buffer, and RNA was extracted using DNase-treated RNeasy Micro or Mini kits according to cell number. To prevent cross-contamination, every cell subset was processed on its own, while patient and healthy donor samples were processed together. Using the immunoSEQ multiplex PCR, TCRB sequences were amplified from cDNA into 87-bp fragments spanning the CDR3 region. Sequencing of the amplicons was done on the Illumina HiSeq platform. For the original study's pipeline: PCR bias was computationally corrected using synthetic template baselines, reads within Hamming distance 2 were collapsed, and singletons that could not be merged were discarded. Reads were aligned to IMGT to assign V, D and J genes, CDR3 length, and insertions or deletions at six rearrangement sites. Within each subset, clonotype counts were normalized to sorted cell number, and only after that were true diversity and Gini coefficients computed with the tcR R package. Repertoire sharing was quantified using the overlap coefficient calculated on TCRB nucleotide sequences. As a proxy for the pre-selection repertoire, out-of-frame TCRB sequences from naive cells were analyzed. Imported from immuneACCESS, the table was reduced by TCRdb to in-frame sequences with V and J called. These copies leave out some clones; in studies compared against another copy, an unresolved V gene accounts for under half, and the cause of the remainder is not known. V and J calls and clone size are given by that table; D and trimming were obtained from the DNA. This sample holds roughly 730,000 clones; 13% were observed only once. The top ten clones comprise about 0.02% of the sample.

The CDR3 has 14 amino acids, counting the end cysteine and phenylalanine. The read is trimmed to its CDR3 DNA, 42 bases read in frame from base 1. Germline trimming amounts to 1 base on V and 2 bases on J, with 1 as the count of junction bases outside the gene matches. CDR1 SGHAT and CDR2 FQNNGV were looked up in the germline V gene. The V and J segments used are TRBV11-2 and TRBJ2-5; 7 bases in the junction line up with TRBD2. The sample comprised naive CD4+ T cells from blood. The cell subset or site label, read with the paper, signifies: true naive CD4+ T cells. The receptor was isolated from a man between 18 and 29 years old with type 1 diabetes. The CDR3 corresponds to CASSLGGGQETQYF. The base sequence is TGTGCCAGCAGCTTAGGCGGGGGTCAAGAGACCCAGTACTTC.